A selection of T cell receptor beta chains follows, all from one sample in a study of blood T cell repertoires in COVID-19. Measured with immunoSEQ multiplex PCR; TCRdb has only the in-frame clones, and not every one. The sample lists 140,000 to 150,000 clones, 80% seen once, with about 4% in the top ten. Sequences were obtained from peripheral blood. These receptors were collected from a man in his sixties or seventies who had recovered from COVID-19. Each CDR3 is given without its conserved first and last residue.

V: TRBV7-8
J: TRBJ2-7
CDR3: ASSFIAGESGEQY

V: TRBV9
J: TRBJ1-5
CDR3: ASSPGSTYSNQPQH

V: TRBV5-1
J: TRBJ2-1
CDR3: ASSLLLGTSTGNEQF

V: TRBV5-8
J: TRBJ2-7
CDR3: ASSSPGQGVHEQY

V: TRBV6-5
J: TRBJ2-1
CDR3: ASSYGGGSPDEQF

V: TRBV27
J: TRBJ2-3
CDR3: ASRKFPGQGFTDTQY

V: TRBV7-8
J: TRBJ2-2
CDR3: ASSLVGTDTGELF

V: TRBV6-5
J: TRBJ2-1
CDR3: ASTRTSGKDNEQF

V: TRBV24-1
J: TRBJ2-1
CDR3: ATSYPGTSICDEQF

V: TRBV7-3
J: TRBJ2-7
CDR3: ASSPSGSGEQY

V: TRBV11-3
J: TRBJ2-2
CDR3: ASSHRAGGITGELF

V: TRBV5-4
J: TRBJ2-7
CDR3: ASSLGGRPEQY

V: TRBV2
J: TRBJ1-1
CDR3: ASSNGGRTEAF

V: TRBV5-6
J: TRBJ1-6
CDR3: ASSLGGLSNSPLH

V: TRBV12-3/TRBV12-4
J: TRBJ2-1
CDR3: ASSPSDEQF

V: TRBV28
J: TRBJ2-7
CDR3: ASSAPGQDSYEQY

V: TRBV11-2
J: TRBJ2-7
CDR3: ASSLGAGSYEQY

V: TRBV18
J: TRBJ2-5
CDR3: ASSPRTSQETQY

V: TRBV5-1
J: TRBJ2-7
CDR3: ASSLAGTVLGQY

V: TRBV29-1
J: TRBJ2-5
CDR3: SVSEDWAGETQY

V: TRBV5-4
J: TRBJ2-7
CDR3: ASSGGTAEQY

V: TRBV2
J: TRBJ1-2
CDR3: ASGTANYGYT

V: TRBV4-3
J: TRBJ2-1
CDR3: ASSQGLAGGIGNEQF

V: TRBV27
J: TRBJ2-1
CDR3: ASSPRGAISYNEQF

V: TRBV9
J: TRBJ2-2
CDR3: ASSKRTSGSSVGELF

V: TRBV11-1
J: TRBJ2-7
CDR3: ASSSISGTETYEQY

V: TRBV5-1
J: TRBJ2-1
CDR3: ASGNAGVAGGSSYNEQF

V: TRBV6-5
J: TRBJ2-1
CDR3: ASSYSAASSYNEQF

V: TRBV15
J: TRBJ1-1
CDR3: ATSKRQGGGTEAF

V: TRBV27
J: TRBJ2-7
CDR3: ASSLRGRGGEQY

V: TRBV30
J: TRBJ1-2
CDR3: AWSGIREGPWANYGYT

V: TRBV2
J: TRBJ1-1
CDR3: ASSTGTHTEAF